Below, 10 T cell receptor beta chains from the same sample are listed, as sequenced in a study of blood T cells in healthy people across ages. A second about 6 to 12 cycle PCR used barcoded and J-beta primers. In TCRdb, the 5' RACE reads were re-called with MiXCR into one record per CDR3 protein. Among hundreds of thousands of distinct CDR3 sequences listed, about 52% were seen once. Sequencing used blood. These receptors originate from a woman in her sixties or seventies in good health.

The chain is built from TRBV24-1 and TRBJ2-5; either TRBD1 or TRBD2 may supply D (5 bases each). Germline CDR1 and CDR2: KGHDR and SFDVKD. The CDR3 consists of 15 residues. Trimming removed 3 bases from V and 2 bases from J, with 12 bases in between. CDR3 coding DNA: TGTGCCACCAGTGATCCTTCAGGGAGTCAAGAGACCCAGTACTTC. Its protein product is CATSDPSGSQETQYF.

The chain joins TRBV4-1 to TRBJ2-1; tentative D call: TRBD2 (6 bases). This CDR3 is 16 amino acids long. Per germline, CDR1 MGHRA and CDR2 YSYEKL. V was clipped by 0 bases and J by 3 bases, with 12 bases between them. CDR3 in amino acids: CASSQEIRDFYNEQFF. In DNA, the CDR3 is TGCGCCAGCAGCCAAGAAATCCGGGACTTCTACAATGAGCAGTTCTTC.

Details on this clonotype: A much larger clone lies a single base off, so this may be a read error. Because it lacks the conserved phenylalanine or tryptophan at the end, this CDR3 is likely a read error. The chain carries TRBV7-9 and TRBJ2-3; D unclear. Germline V lookup: CDR1 SEHNR, CDR2 FQNEAQ (reference sequence). The CDR3 extends over 12 amino acids. The germline V and J ends were trimmed by 6 bases and 2 bases, with 6 bases remaining between them. CDR3 sequence reads: CASSRTTDTQYI. CDR3 in DNA: TGTGCCAGCAGTCGAACCACAGATACGCAGTATATT.

This clonotype was seen once. The rearrangement links TRBV11-2 to TRBJ1-2; 7 bases fit TRBD1. Germline trimming cut 1 base from V and 2 bases from J; bases unmatched to any gene: 4. This CDR3 is 15 amino acids long. Germline CDR1 is SGHAT and CDR2 is FQNNGV. This CDR3 reads CASSLVGTVNYGYTF. CDR3 coding DNA: TGTGCCAGCAGCTTAGTGGGGACAGTCAACTATGGCTACACCTTC.

V and J are TRBV20-1 and TRBJ2-5; perhaps TRBD2 as D (6 bases). CDR1 and CDR2 (germline): DFQATT, SNEGSKA (reference sequence). The CDR3 is 12 amino acids. The germline V and J ends were trimmed by 0 bases and 11 bases, with 13 bases remaining between them. The CDR3 loop reads CSARDRFREQYF. In DNA form, the CDR3 reads TGCAGTGCTAGAGACAGGTTCCGGGAGCAGTACTTC.

DNA of the CDR3: TGCAGCGTTAGGGGCAGGTTGTCCACAGATACGCAGTATTTT. Amino acids: CSVRGRLSTDTQYF. This rearrangement joins TRBV29-1 to TRBJ2-3; D is perhaps TRBD1 (5 bases). Trimming removed 5 bases at V and 2 bases at J, with 14 bases between. The CDR3 covers 14 residues. Germline lookup yields CDR1 SQVTM and CDR2 ANQGSEA.

The V call is TRBV25-1, the J call TRBJ2-1; 8 bases line up with TRBD1. The CDR3 consists of 15 residues. Germline lookup yields CDR1 MGHDK and CDR2 SYGVNS. Trimming at V came to 4 bases and at J to 7 bases, leaving 9 bases not matched to a gene. The CDR3 here is CASSARTGKLNEQFF. The CDR3 region has the DNA TGTGCCAGCAGTGCTCGGACAGGGAAGTTAAATGAGCAGTTCTTC.

This clonotype has more than one count but fewer than ten. The CDR3 here is CASSFSPQGAYEQYF. CDR3 sequence (DNA): TGTGCCAGCAGCTTTAGCCCCCAGGGGGCCTACGAGCAGTACTTC. This chain joins TRBV7-2 and TRBJ2-7; 7 bases are a match to TRBD1. The V and J ends lost 3 bases and 2 bases, in that order; junction bases with no gene match: 7. The CDR3 runs to 15 residues. Germline loops: CDR1 SGHTA, CDR2 FQGNSA.

This chain links TRBV29-1 with TRBJ2-3; a possible D gene is TRBD2 (5 bases). V lost 4 bases and J 1 base, leaving 12 bases between the germline ends. CDR1 SQVTM and CDR2 ANQGSEA come from the germline V gene. This CDR3 region has 14 residues. CDR3: CSVGEGWRTDTQYF. CDR3 nucleotides: TGCAGCGTTGGAGAGGGTTGGCGCACAGATACGCAGTATTTT.

The chain uses TRBV2 and TRBJ1-1; D may be TRBD1 (5 bases). V lost 2 bases, J lost 2 bases, and 12 bases lay in between. This CDR3 comprises 15 residues. Germline CDR1 and CDR2: SNHLY and FYNNEI. Here the CDR3 DNA reads TGTGCCAGCAGTGAACTGGGGACGAGAAACACTGAAGCTTTCTTT. Translated: CASSELGTRNTEAFF.